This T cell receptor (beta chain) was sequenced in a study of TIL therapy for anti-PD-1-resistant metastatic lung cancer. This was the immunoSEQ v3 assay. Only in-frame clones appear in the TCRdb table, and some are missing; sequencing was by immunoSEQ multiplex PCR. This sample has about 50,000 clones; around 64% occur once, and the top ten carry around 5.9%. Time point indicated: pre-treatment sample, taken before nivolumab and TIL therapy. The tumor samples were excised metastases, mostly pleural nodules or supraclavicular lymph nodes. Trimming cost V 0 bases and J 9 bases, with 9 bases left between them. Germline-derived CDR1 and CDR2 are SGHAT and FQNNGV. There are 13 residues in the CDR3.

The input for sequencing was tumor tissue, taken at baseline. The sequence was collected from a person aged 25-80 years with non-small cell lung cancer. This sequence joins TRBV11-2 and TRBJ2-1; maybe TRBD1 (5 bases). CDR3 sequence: CASSLDTGLEQFF. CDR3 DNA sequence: TGTGCCAGCAGCTTAGATACAGGTCTTGAGCAGTTCTTC. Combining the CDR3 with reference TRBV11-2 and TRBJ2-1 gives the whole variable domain EAGVAQSPRYKIIEKRQSVAFWCNPISGHATLYWYQQILGQGPKLLIQFQNNGVVDDSQLPKDRFSAERLKGVDSTLKIQPAKLEDSAVYLCASSLDTGLEQFFGPGTRLTVL.